The source of this T cell receptor beta chain is a study of breast tumors, draining lymph nodes, adjacent tissues listed by TCRdb under 2016. General notes on the study: TCR beta repertoires were compared across tumor, adjacent nontumor tissue and axillary lymph nodes obtained from breast cancer patients. In human breast cancer, the study set out to evaluate how tumor, surrounding tissue and draining lymph node repertoires relate to one another and whether T cells may move between these sites.

Sequenced using an Illumina HiSeq 2000. Multiplex PCR amplification was used to build the TCR beta chain libraries. The amplified TCR beta chain products were analyzed by high-throughput sequencing. The public reads were run again by TCRdb, first through fastp at Q25 and then through MiXCR, and only productive beta chains were kept. Entries that share a CDR3 protein sequence are merged under the most common genes and DNA. For this sample the table gives about 230,000 distinct CDR3 sequences, of which 32% were detected only once. Roughly 1.3% of the sample is held by the ten biggest clonotypes. Overall study results and their limits: The data were judged consistent with most tumor T cells deriving from the lymph node and then expanding within tumor tissue. The conclusion that tumor T cells originate in lymph nodes was presented as consistent with a hypothesis rather than as directly demonstrated. Tumor and nontumor tissue repertoires were found to be significantly more similar in luminal-like than in basal-like breast cancer. Tumors showed preferential V and J gene usage, and their T-cell repertoire diversity fell below that of lymph nodes yet above that of nontumor tissue.

Lymph node samples were obtained from the axillary draining lymph nodes of breast cancer patients. A distance of 13 bases separates the germline ends of V and J, which lose 4 bases and 4 bases respectively. Spanning cysteine to phenylalanine, the CDR3 consists of 14 amino acids. The sequence is cut down to CDR3 DNA, 42 bases in frame from base 1. CDR1 and CDR2 are read off the germline V gene as MNHEY and SVGAGI. This clonotype occurred many times. Its antigen target is currently unknown. There are no base qualities to consult, and no much larger clone falls within one base. This clonotype was sampled from a female donor with breast cancer. Some clones in this sample may be carry-over from other donors' samples. The sample consisted of axillary lymph node tissue. The V and J segments used are TRBV6-5 and TRBJ1-2; a confident D gene designation cannot be given. The CDR3 in this case is CASSSRTEVYGYTF. The sequence in DNA is TGTGCCAGCAGTTCCCGGACTGAAGTCTATGGCTACACCTTC.